A selection of T cell receptor beta chains follows, all from one sample in a study of blood T cell repertoires in COVID-19. Clones were read by immunoSEQ multiplex PCR, and TCRdb kept only the in-frame ones, dropping some. The repertoire holds fewer than 300,000 clones, with 85% to 90% as singletons. Sequenced material: peripheral blood. The receptors come from a human donor in a cohort sampled during active COVID-19. Each CDR3 is given with its conserved first and last residue. A D gene is named only where the DNA matches it firmly. A row's size may be missing; if present it is once, few, many or a size class.

D	J	V	size	DNA	CDR3
-	TRBJ2-2	TRBV7-3	-	TGTGCCAGCAGCTCTCCCTTTACCGGGGAGCTGTTTTTT	CASSSPFTGELFF
-	TRBJ2-3	TRBV18	-	TGTGCCAGCTCCCAGGGGCCTCCGGGCTGGGGCACAGATACGCAGTATTTT	CASSQGPPGWGTDTQYF
TRBD2	TRBJ2-3	TRBV9	-	TGTGCCAGCACATTAGCGGGAGCGGGGAGCACAGATACGCAGTATTTT	CASTLAGAGSTDTQYF
-	TRBJ1-4	TRBV25-1	-	TGTGCCAGCAGTGAACAAGGGGCAGCGGGAAAACTGTTTTTT	CASSEQGAAGKLFF
TRBD1	TRBJ2-5	TRBV28	-	TGTGCCAGCACACAGACAGGGGAACTTCGGACCTCCCAGACCCAGTACTTC	CASTQTGELRTSQTQYF
-	TRBJ2-5	TRBV7-7	-	TGTGCCAGCAGCTTTGAAGGGGGTAGCCAAGAGACCCAGTACTTC	CASSFEGGSQETQYF
TRBD2	TRBJ2-4	TRBV3-1/TRBV3-2	once	TGTGCCAGCAGCCAGGGGGCGGGAGGGAAAAACATTCAGTACTTC	CASSQGAGGKNIQYF
TRBD2	TRBJ2-3	TRBV7-9	-	TGTGCCAGCAGCTTGATAGCGGGAGTAGATACGCAGTATTTT	CASSLIAGVDTQYF
TRBD2	TRBJ2-7	TRBV18	-	TGTGCCAGCTCACCGTCCGGGAGGAGCTCCTACGAGCAGTACTTC	CASSPSGRSSYEQYF
-	TRBJ1-6	TRBV5-6	-	TGTGCCAGCAGCTTGACACCGGGACACCTTAATTCACCCCTCCACTTT	CASSLTPGHLNSPLHF
TRBD2	TRBJ2-7	TRBV28	-	TGTGCCAGCAGTTGGGGTAGCGGGAGATCCTACGAGCAGTACTTC	CASSWGSGRSYEQYF
-	TRBJ1-6	TRBV6-5	-	TGTGCCAGCAGGTGGAGGAATTCACCCCTCCACTTT	CASRWRNSPLHF
-	TRBJ1-1	TRBV7-9	-	TGTGCCAGCAGCCAAGAGTTCGGGATCACTGAAGCTTTCTTT	CASSQEFGITEAFF
-	TRBJ2-7	TRBV7-6	-	TGTGCCAGCAGCTTGAGGGCATCCTACGAGCAGTACTTC	CASSLRASYEQYF
-	TRBJ2-3	TRBV7-9	-	TGTGCCAGCAGCTCAAGCCCTAGCACAGATACGCAGTATTTT	CASSSSPSTDTQYF
TRBD1	TRBJ1-3	TRBV2	-	TGTGCCAGCAGGTTGGGACAGGGGCCTGGAAACACCATATATTTT	CASRLGQGPGNTIYF
TRBD2	TRBJ2-1	TRBV2	-	TGTGCCAGCACCGGGAGGGTCCCTTACAATGAGCAGTTCTTC	CASTGRVPYNEQFF
TRBD2	TRBJ2-1	TRBV7-9	-	TGTGCCAGCAGCTTAGTGGGAGGGAGCTCCTACAATGAGCAGTTCTTC	CASSLVGGSSYNEQFF
TRBD2	TRBJ2-1	TRBV5-1	-	TGCGCCAGCAGCTTAATAGCGGGTCATAGTGAGCAGTTCTTC	CASSLIAGHSEQFF
TRBD2	TRBJ2-2	TRBV5-1	-	TGCGCCAGCAGCTGGTCTAGCGGTACGAGGGCCGGGGAGCTGTTTTTT	CASSWSSGTRAGELFF
TRBD1	TRBJ2-6	TRBV9	-	TGTGCCAGCAGCCCCCGGACAGGGGGCGCAGCTGGGGCCAACGTCCTGACTTTC	CASSPRTGGAAGANVLTF
TRBD1	TRBJ1-6	TRBV28	-	TGTGCCAGCAGCTCCTCCGGGACAGATAATTCACCCCTCCACTTT	CASSSSGTDNSPLHF
-	TRBJ1-3	TRBV18	-	TGTGCCAGCTCCGCCGCCCGGGAGGGAAACACCATATATTTT	CASSAAREGNTIYF
-	TRBJ1-2	TRBV4-1	-	TGCGCCAGCAGCCAAGACTGGGGCGACTATGGCTACACCTTC	CASSQDWGDYGYTF
-	TRBJ1-2	TRBV5-4	few	TGTGCCAGCAGCTCAACCGGGGATTATGGCTACACCTTC	CASSSTGDYGYTF